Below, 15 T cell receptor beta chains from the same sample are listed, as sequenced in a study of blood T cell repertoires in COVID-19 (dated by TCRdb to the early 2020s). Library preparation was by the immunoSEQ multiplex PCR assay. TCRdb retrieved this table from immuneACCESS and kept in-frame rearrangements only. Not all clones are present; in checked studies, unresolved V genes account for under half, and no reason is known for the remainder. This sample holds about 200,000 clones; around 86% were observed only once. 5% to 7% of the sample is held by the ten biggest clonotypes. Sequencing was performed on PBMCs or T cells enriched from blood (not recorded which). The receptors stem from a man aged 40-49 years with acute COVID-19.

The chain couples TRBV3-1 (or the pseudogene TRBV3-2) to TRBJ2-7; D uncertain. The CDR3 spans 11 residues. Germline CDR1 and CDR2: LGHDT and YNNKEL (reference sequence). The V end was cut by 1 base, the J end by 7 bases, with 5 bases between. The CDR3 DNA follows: TGTGCCAGCAGCCAAGGAGGTGAGCAGTACTTC. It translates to CASSQGGEQYF.

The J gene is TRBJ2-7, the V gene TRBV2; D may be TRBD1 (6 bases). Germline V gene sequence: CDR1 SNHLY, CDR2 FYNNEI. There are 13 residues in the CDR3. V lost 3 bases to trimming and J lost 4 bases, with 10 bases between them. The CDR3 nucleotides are TGTGCCAGCAGTGATCACAGGGTTTACGAGCAGTACTTC. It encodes CASSDHRVYEQYF.

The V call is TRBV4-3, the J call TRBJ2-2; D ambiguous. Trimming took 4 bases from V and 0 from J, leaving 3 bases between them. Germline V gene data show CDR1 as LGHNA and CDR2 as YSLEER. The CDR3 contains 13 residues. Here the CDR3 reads CASSPANTGELFF. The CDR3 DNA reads TGCGCCAGCAGCCCAGCGAACACCGGGGAGCTGTTTTTT.

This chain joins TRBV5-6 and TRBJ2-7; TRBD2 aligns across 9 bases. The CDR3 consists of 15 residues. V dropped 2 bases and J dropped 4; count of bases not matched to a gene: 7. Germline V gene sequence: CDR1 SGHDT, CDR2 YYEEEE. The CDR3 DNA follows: TGTGCCAGCAGCTTCTCAGGACTAGCGAGATACGAGCAGTACTTC. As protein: CASSFSGLARYEQYF.

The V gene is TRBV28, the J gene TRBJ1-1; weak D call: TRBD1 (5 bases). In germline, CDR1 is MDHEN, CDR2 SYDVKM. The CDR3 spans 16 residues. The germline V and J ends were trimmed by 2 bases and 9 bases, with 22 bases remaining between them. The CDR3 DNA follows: TGTGCCAGCAGTTTACGGGGTGATCCACCGCGGGGGAAAGCTTTCTTT. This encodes CASSLRGDPPRGKAFF.

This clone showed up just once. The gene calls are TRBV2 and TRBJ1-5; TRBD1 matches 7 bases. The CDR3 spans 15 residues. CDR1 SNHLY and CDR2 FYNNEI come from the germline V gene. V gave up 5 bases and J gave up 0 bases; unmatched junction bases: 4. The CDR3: CASSQGTDSNQPQHF. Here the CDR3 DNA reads TGTGCCAGCAGTCAAGGGACAGATAGCAATCAGCCCCAGCATTTT.

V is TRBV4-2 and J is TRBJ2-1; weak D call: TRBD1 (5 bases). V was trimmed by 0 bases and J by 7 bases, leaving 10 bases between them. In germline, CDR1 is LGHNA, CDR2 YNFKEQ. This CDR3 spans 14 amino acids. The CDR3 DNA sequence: TGTGCCAGCAGCCAAGAGTCGGCAGGGAATGAGCAGTTCTTC. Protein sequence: CASSQESAGNEQFF.

The CDR3 coding sequence is TGTGCCAGCAGCCGGGACAGCCAGAACACTGAAGCTTTCTTT. Encoded protein: CASSRDSQNTEAFF. This chain uses TRBV2 with TRBJ1-1, with 7 bases fitting TRBD1. With V trimmed by 6 bases and J by 1 base, 5 bases remained unmatched. CDR3 length: 14 residues. Germline V CDR1 and CDR2: SNHLY, FYNNEI.

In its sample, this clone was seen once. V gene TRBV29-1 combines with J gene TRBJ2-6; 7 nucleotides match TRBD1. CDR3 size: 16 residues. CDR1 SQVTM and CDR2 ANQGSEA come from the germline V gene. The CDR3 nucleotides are TGCAGTGCTACAGGGGTTTATGATTCTGGGGCCAACGTCCTGACTTTC. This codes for CSATGVYDSGANVLTF.

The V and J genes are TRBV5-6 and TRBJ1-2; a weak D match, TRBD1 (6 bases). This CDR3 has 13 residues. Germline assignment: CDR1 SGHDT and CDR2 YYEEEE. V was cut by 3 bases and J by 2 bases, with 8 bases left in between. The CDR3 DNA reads TGTGCCAGCAGCTATACAGGGAACTATGGCTACACCTTC. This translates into CASSYTGNYGYTF. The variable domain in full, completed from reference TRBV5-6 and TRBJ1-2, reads DAGVTQSPTHLIKTRGQQVTLRCSPKSGHDTVSWYQQALGQGPQFIFQYYEEEERQRGNFPDRFSGHQFPNYSSELNVNALLLGDSALYLCASSYTGNYGYTFGSGTRLTVV.

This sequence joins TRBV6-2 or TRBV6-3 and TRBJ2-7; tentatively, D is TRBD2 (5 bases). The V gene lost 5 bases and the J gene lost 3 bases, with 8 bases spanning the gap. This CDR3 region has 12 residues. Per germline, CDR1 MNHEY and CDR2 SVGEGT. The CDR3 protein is CASSRENYEQYF. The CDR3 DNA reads TGTGCCAGCAGTCGGGAAAACTACGAGCAGTACTTC.

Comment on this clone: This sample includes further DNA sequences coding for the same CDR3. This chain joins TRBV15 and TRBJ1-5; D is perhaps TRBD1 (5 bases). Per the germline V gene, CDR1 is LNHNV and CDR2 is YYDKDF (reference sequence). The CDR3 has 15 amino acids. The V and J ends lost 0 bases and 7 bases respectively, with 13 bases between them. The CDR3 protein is CATSRDKGSGQPQHF. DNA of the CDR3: TGTGCCACCAGCAGAGATAAGGGGAGCGGGCAGCCCCAGCATTTT.

The CDR3 coding sequence is TGTGCCACCAGTGACCCGCTCGGACTGAGCACCGGGGAGCTGTTTTTT. Its protein product is CATSDPLGLSTGELFF. V and J are TRBV24-1 and TRBJ2-2; maybe TRBD2 (5 bases). In germline, CDR1 is KGHDR, CDR2 SFDVKD. The CDR3 runs to 16 residues. V was pared by 4 bases and J by 4 bases, with 15 bases between.

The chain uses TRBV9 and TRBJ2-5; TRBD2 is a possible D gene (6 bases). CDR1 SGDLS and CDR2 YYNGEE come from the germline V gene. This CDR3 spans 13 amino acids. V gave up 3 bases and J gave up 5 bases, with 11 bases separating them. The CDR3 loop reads CASSAGVMETQYF. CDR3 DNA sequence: TGTGCCAGCAGCGCGGGGGTCATGGAGACCCAGTACTTC. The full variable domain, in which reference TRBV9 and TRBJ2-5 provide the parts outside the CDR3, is DSGVTQTPKHLITATGQRVTLRCSPRSGDLSVYWYQQSLDQGLQFLIQYYNGEERAKGNILERFSAQQFPDLHSELNLSSLELGDSALYFCASSAGVMETQYFGPGTRLLVL.

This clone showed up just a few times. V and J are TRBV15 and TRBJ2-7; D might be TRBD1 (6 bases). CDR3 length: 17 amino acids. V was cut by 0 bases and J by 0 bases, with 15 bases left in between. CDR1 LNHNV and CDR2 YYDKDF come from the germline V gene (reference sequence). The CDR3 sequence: CATSRDQGHVRSYEQYF. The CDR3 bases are TGTGCCACCAGCAGAGATCAGGGACACGTCCGCTCCTACGAGCAGTACTTC.